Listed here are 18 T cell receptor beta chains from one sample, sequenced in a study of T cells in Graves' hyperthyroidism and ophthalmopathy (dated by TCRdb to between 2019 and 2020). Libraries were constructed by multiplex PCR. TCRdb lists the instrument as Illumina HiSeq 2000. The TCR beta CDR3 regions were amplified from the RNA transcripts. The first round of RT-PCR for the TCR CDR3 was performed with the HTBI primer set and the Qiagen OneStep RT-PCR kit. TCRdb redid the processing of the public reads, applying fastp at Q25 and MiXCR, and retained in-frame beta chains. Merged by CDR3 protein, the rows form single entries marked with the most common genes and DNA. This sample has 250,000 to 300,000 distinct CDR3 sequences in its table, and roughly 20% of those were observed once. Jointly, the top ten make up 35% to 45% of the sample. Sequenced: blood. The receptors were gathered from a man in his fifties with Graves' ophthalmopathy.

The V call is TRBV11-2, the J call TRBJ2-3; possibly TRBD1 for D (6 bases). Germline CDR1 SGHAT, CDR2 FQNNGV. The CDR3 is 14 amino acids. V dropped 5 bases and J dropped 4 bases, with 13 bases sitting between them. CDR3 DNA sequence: TGTGCCAGCAGCCCGAACAGGGTAGCAGATACGCAGTATTTT. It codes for CASSPNRVADTQYF. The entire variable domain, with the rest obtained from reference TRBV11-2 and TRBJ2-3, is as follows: EAGVAQSPRYKIIEKRQSVAFWCNPISGHATLYWYQQILGQGPKLLIQFQNNGVVDDSQLPKDRFSAERLKGVDSTLKIQPAKLEDSAVYLCASSPNRVADTQYFGPGTRLTVL.

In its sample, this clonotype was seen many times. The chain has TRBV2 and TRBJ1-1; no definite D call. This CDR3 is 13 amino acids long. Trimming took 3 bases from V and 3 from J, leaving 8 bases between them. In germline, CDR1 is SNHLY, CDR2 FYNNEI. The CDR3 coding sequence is TGTGCCAGCAGTGATATTCGGCACACTGAAGCTTTCTTT. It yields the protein CASSDIRHTEAFF.

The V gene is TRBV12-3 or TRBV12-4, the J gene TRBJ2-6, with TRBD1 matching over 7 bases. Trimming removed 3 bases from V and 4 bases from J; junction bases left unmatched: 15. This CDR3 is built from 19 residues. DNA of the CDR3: TGTGCCAGCAGTTTCTGGACGGGACAGAAGACTTCGGGGGCCAACGTCCTGACTTTC. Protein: CASSFWTGQKTSGANVLTF.

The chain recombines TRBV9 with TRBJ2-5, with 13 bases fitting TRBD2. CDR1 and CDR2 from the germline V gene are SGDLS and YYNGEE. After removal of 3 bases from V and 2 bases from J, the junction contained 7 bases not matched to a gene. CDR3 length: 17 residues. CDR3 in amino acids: CASSAGTSGTLQETQYF. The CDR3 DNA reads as TGTGCCAGCAGCGCCGGGACTAGCGGGACCCTACAAGAGACCCAGTACTTC.

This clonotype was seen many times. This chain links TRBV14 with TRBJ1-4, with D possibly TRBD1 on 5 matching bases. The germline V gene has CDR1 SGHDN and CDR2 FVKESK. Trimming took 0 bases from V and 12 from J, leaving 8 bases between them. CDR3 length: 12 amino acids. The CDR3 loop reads CASSQDQGELFF. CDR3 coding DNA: TGTGCCAGCAGCCAAGATCAGGGAGAACTGTTTTTT.

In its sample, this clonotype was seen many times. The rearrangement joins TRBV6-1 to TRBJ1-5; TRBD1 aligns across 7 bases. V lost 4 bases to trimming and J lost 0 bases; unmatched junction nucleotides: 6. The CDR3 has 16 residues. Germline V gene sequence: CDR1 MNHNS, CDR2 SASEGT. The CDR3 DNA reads TGTGCCAGCAGTGCAGGGACAGCTTATAGCAATCAGCCCCAGCATTTT. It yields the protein CASSAGTAYSNQPQHF.

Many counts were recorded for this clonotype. CDR3 DNA sequence: TGTGCCTGGAGTAGAATACAGGGGGCCTATGGCTACACCTTC. Its protein is CAWSRIQGAYGYTF. V gene TRBV30 combines with J gene TRBJ1-2; 9 nucleotides align to TRBD1. The V gene's germline CDR1 is GTSNPN and CDR2 SVGIG (reference sequence). Trimming took 2 bases from V and 4 from J; bases not matched to a gene: 5. This CDR3 contains 14 residues.

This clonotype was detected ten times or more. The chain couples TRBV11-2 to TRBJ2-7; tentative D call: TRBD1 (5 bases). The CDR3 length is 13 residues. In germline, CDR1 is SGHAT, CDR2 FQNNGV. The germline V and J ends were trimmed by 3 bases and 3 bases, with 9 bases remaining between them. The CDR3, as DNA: TGTGCCAGCAGCTTCCTTGACAGCTACGAGCAGTACTTC. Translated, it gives CASSFLDSYEQYF. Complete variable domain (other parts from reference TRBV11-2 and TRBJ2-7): EAGVAQSPRYKIIEKRQSVAFWCNPISGHATLYWYQQILGQGPKLLIQFQNNGVVDDSQLPKDRFSAERLKGVDSTLKIQPAKLEDSAVYLCASSFLDSYEQYFGPGTRLTVT.

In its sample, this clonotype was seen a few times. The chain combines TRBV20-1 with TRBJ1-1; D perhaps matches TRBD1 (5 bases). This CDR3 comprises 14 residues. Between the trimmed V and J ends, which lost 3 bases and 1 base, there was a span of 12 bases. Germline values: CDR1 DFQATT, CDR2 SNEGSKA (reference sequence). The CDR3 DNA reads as TGCAGTGCTAGGGGGCGAGAAGGGAACACTGAAGCTTTCTTT. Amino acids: CSARGREGNTEAFF.

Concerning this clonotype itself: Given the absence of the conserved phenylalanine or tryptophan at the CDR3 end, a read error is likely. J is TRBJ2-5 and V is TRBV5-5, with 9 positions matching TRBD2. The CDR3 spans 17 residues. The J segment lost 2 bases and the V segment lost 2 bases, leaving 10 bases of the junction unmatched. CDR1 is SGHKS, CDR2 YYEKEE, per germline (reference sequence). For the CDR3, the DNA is TGTGCCAGCAGCTTCGCTGCCGGGCTAGCGGGACAAGAGACCCAGTACCTC. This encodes CASSFAAGLAGQETQYL.

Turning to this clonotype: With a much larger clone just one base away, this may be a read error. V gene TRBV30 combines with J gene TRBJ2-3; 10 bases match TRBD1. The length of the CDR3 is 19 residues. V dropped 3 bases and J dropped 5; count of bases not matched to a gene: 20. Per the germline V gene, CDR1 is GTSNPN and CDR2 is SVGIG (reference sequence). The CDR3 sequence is CAWSDRFLRTGGFIDTQYF. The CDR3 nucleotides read TGTGCCTGGAGCGATAGATTCTTGAGGACAGGGGGATTCATAGATACGCAGTATTTT. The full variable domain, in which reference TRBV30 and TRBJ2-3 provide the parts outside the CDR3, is SQTIHQWPATLVQPVGSPLSLECTVEGTSNPNLYWYRQAAGRGLQLLFYSVGIGQISSEVPQNLSASRPQDRQFILSSKKLLLSDSGFYLCAWSDRFLRTGGFIDTQYFGPGTRLTVL.

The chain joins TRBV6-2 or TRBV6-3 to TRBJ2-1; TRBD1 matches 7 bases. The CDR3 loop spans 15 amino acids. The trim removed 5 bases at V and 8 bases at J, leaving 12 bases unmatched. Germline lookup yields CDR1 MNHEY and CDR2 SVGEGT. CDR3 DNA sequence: TGTGCCAGCAGTCCCGACAGGGCCCCTGGGGATGAGCAGTTCTTC. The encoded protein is CASSPDRAPGDEQFF.

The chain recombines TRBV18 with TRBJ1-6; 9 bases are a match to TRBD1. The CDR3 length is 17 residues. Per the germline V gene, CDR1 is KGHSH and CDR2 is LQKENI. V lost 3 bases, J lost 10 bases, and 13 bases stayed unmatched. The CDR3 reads CASSPTIRDRANSPLHF. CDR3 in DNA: TGTGCCAGCTCACCCACTATCCGGGACAGGGCTAACTCACCCCTCCACTTT.

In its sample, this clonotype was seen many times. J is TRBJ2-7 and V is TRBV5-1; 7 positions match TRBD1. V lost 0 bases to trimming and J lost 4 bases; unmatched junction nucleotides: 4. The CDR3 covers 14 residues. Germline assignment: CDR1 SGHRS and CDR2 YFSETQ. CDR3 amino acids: CASSLDRGSYEQYF. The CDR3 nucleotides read TGCGCCAGCAGCTTGGACAGGGGATCTTACGAGCAGTACTTC.

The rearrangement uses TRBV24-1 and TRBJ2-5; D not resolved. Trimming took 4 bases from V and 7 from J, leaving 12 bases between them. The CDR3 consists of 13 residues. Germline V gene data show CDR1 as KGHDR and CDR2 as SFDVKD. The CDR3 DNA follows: TGTGCCACCAGTGAAGGGTTATCGGTGACCCAGTACTTC. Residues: CATSEGLSVTQYF.

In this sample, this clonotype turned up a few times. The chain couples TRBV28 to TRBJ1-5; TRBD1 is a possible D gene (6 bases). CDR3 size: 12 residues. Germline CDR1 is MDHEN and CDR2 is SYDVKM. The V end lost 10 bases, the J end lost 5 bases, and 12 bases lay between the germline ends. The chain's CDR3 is CATRGGHQPQHF. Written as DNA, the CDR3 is TGTGCCACCCGGGGGGGGCATCAGCCCCAGCATTTT.

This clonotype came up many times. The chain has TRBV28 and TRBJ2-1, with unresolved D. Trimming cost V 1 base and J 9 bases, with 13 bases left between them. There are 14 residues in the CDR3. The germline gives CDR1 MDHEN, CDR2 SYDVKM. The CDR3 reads CASSLSGSPTEQFF. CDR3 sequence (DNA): TGTGCCAGCAGTTTATCGGGCAGCCCCACTGAGCAGTTCTTC.

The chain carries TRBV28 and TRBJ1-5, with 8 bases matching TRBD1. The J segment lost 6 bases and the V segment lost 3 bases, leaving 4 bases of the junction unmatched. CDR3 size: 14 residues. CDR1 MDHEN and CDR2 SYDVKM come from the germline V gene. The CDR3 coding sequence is TGTGCCAGCAGTTTTTTCAGGGGGCTTCAGCCCCAGCATTTT. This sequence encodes CASSFFRGLQPQHF.